This TCR beta chain is drawn from a study of human T cells and chemical hapten exposure. The table lists this clonotype with a few counts. Its antigen is unknown. CDR1 is LNHDA and CDR2 is SQIVND in the germline V gene (reference sequence). V was clipped by 3 bases and J by 7 bases; unmatched bases: 6. There are 15 residues in the CDR3. TCRdb re-called the RACE reads with MiXCR, one entry per CDR3 protein. The sample consists of tens of thousands of distinct CDR3 sequences, 14% of them appearing once. Time point of the sample: pre-sensitization, week 0. Treatment meaning: therapeutic diphenylcyclopropenone sensitization with weekly scalp DPC. Study outcomes and limitations: Higher patch test scores went with higher counts of PT1 expanded TCRs. No shift was seen in TCRs above 1 in 1000 frequency with DPC sensitization. Each of the donors had alopecia, so their immune responses may not resemble those of healthy people.

This sequence was found in a woman aged 45 to 65 with alopecia areata. Some clones in this sample may be carry-over from other donors' samples. Sequencing was performed on whole blood, taken in connection with sensitization to the hapten diphenylcyclopropenone (DPC). The chain couples TRBV19 to TRBJ2-4, with 10 positions matching TRBD2. For the CDR3, the DNA is TGTGCCAGTAGTATCCCGACTAGCGGGCGGAACATTCAGTACTTC. It translates to CASSIPTSGRNIQYF.